The 2 T cell receptor beta chains below come from one sample, sequenced in a study of OX40 agonist ivuxolimab in advanced cancers. The library came from the immunoSEQ multiplex PCR assay. The source is immuneACCESS, and TCRdb retained only in-frame sequences with V and J called. Part of the clones is not carried over; for the studies checked, unresolved V genes explain less than half of this, and the remainder is unexplained. The sample records 57,000 or so clones, 86% of which are singletons. The ten biggest clones cover about 0.88% of the sample. Sequenced here: CD4+ or CD8+ T cells sorted from blood, sampled in a trial of the OX40 agonist ivuxolimab. These receptors were taken from an adult with an advanced solid tumor such as melanoma, head and neck, liver or kidney cancer.

This rearrangement joins TRBV19 to TRBJ2-7; 9 bases line up with TRBD2. The J segment lost 6 bases and the V segment lost 6 bases, leaving 9 bases of the junction unmatched. The V gene's germline CDR1 is LNHDA and CDR2 SQIVND (reference sequence). The CDR3 runs 14 residues. CDR3 DNA: TGTGCCAGTAGGCTAGCGGGACGGGAAGGCGAGCAGTACTTC. Translating it yields CASRLAGREGEQYF.

The chain is built from TRBV2 and TRBJ1-2, with D hard to call. Germline CDR1 and CDR2: SNHLY and FYNNEI. This CDR3 region has 13 residues. The V gene lost 1 base and the J gene lost 5 bases, with 8 bases spanning the gap. The CDR3 nucleotides are TGTGCCAGCAGTGAAGGTTCGCAGTATGGCTACACCTTC. It specifies CASSEGSQYGYTF.